This T cell receptor (beta chain) stems from a study of shared clonotypes between healthy human individuals. A note on this clone: The antigen remains unidentified.

Findings of the study overall: Despite large depth, sorted-subset datasets appeared incompletely sequenced. Naive subsets tended to show greater estimated richness than memory subsets.

The genomic DNA of each subset was split evenly across several immunoSEQ plates. Each replicate PCR on the sorted subsets used about 0.2 ug DNA (around 31,000 T cell genomes). Clones were read by immunoSEQ multiplex PCR, and TCRdb kept only the in-frame ones, dropping some. The data hold some 1,100,000 clones, with around three quarters observed a single time. The receptor's source is a man younger than 35 in good health. Some clones in this sample may be carry-over from other donors' samples. The sequenced sample was memory CD4+ T cells from PBMCs. Subset reported: CD45RA-negative fraction.

CDR3 in amino acids: CASSYRASGNYNEQFF. In nucleotides, the CDR3 is TGTGCCAGCAGTTACAGGGCTAGCGGGAACTACAATGAGCAGTTCTTC. This sequence joins TRBV6-5 and TRBJ2-1, with 9 positions matching TRBD2. The trim removed 2 bases at V and 3 bases at J, leaving 5 bases unmatched. The germline CDR1 and CDR2 sequences are MNHEY and SVGAGI. The CDR3 totals 16 residues.